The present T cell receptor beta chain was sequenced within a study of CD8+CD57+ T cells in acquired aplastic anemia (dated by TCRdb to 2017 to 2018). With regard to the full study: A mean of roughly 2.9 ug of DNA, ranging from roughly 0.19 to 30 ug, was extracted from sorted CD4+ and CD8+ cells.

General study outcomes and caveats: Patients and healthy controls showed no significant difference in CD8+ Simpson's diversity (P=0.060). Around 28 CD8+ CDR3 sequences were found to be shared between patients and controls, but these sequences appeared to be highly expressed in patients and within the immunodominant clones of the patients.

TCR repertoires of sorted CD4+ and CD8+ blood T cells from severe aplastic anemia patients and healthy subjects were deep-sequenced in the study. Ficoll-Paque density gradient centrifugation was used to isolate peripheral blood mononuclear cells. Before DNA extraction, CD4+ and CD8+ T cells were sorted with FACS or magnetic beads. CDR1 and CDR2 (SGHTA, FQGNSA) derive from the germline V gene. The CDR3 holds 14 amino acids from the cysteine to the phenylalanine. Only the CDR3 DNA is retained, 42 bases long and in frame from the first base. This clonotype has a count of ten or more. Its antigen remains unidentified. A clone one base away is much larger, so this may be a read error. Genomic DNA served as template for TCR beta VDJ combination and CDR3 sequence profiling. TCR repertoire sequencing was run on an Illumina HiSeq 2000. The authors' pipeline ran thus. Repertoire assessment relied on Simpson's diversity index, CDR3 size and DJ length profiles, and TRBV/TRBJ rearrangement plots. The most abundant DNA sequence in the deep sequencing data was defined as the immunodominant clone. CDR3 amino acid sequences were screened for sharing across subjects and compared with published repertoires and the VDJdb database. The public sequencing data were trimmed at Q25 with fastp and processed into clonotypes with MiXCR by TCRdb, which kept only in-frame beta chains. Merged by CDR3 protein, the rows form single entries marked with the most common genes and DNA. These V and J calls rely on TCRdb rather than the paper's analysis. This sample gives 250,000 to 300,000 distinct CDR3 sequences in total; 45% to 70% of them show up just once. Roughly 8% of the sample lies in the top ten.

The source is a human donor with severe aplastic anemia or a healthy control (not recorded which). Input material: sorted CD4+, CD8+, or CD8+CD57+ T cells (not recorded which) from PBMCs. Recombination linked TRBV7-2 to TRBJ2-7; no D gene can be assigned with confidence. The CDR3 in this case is CASSLAVGPYGQYF. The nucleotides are TGTGCCAGCAGCTTAGCGGTGGGCCCCTACGGGCAGTACTTC.